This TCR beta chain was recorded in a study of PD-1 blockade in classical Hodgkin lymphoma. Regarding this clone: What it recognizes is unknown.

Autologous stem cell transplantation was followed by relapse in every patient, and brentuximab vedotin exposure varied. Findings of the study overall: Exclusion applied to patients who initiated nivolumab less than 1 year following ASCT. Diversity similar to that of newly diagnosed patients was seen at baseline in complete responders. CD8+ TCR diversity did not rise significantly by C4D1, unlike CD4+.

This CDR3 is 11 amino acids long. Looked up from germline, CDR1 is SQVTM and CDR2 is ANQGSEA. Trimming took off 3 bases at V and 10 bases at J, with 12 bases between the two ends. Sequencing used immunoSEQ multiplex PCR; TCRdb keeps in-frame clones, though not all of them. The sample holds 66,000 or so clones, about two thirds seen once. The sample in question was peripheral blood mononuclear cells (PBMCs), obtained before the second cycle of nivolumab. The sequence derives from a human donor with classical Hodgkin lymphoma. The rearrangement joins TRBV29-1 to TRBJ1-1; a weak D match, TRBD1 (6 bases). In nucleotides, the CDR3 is TGCAGCGTTGATACAGGGCGACGAGCTTTCTTT. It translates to CSVDTGRRAFF.